The 27 T cell receptor beta chains listed next were all sequenced from one sample in a study of early T cells in non-severe SARS-CoV-2 infection (dated by TCRdb to the early 2020s). The library was generated by 5' RACE. The sample was run on a NextSeq 500. The raw public reads went through TCRdb reprocessing: fastp at Q25, MiXCR clone calling, in-frame beta chains kept. When rows share a CDR3 protein, they turn into one entry using the most common DNA and genes. The sample yields 80,000 to 100,000 distinct CDR3 sequences; less than 15% were counted once. Around 5.8% of the sample rests with the top ten. Sequencing was carried out using whole blood. All receptors derive from an adult who was a healthcare worker with PCR-confirmed SARS-CoV-2 infection or an uninfected control (not recorded which).

This clonotype appeared many times. The V and J genes are TRBV20-1 and TRBJ2-5; D not certain. Germline V CDR1 and CDR2: DFQATT, SNEGSKA (reference sequence). V lost 1 base and J lost 2, with 5 bases in between. The CDR3 is 12 residues long. In DNA, the CDR3 is TGCAGTGCTAGAGCACCGCAAGAGACCCAGTACTTC. Translation gives CSARAPQETQYF.

This clonotype has a handful of counts. V and J are TRBV7-3 and TRBJ2-2; TRBD2 matches at 11 bases. J gave up 8 bases and V 1 base, and 9 bases lay outside the gene matches. The CDR3 is 17 residues long. CDR1 and CDR2 from the germline V gene are SGHTA and FQGTGA. The CDR3 coding sequence is TGTGCCAGCAGCTTAATGGGGACTAGCGGAATCTCGGGGGAGCTGTTTTTT. It is translated as CASSLMGTSGISGELFF.

In this sample, this clonotype turned up many times. The J gene is TRBJ1-2, the V gene TRBV20-1; 7 bases align to TRBD1. The CDR3 extends over 12 amino acids. CDR1 is DFQATT and CDR2 is SNEGSKA in the germline V gene (reference sequence). The V and J ends lost 6 bases and 6 bases, in that order; junction bases with no gene match: 7. The CDR3 nucleotides read TGCAGTGCACCAACAGGGGTGGATGGCTACACCTTC. Amino acids: CSAPTGVDGYTF.

This clonotype was seen many times. The rearrangement links TRBV29-1 to TRBJ2-1; TRBD1 agrees at 7 bases. CDR3 length: 14 amino acids. With 3 bases clipped from V and 6 bases from J, the junction kept 8 bases outside the gene matches. CDR1 is SQVTM, CDR2 ANQGSEA, per germline. This CDR3 reads CSVDGTALGNEQFF. The CDR3 DNA sequence: TGCAGCGTTGACGGGACAGCTCTGGGCAATGAGCAGTTCTTC.

This clonotype has a count of ten or more. The chain carries TRBV11-3 and TRBJ2-2; D unclear. Trimming took off 2 bases at V and 6 bases at J, with 7 bases between the two ends. The CDR3 contains 13 residues. The V gene's germline CDR1 is SGHNT and CDR2 YENEEA. The chain's CDR3 is CASSLPQAGELFF. In DNA, the CDR3 is TGTGCCAGCAGCTTACCACAAGCCGGGGAGCTGTTTTTT. Full variable domain (missing parts from reference TRBV11-3 and TRBJ2-2): EAGVVQSPRYKIIEKKQPVAFWCNPISGHNTLYWYLQNLGQGPELLIRYENEEAVDDSQLPKDRFSAERLKGVDSTLKIQPAELGDSAVYLCASSLPQAGELFFGEGSRLTVL.

The chain carries TRBV6-2 or TRBV6-3 and TRBJ1-4; 8 nucleotides align to TRBD1. This CDR3 contains 16 residues. V shed 6 bases, J shed 4 bases, and the junction held 10 bases outside the gene matches. The V gene's germline CDR1 is MNHEY and CDR2 SVGEGT. Written as DNA, the CDR3 is TGTGCCAGCAGACCCTACACAGGGGGAAGTAATGAAAAACTGTTTTTT. It specifies CASRPYTGGSNEKLFF.

This clonotype was observed a few times. The chain is built from TRBV7-6 and TRBJ2-7, with 11 bases matching TRBD1. This CDR3 is 13 amino acids long. CDR1 is SGHVS and CDR2 is FNYEAQ in the germline V gene. With V trimmed by 6 bases and J by 6 bases, 4 bases remained unmatched. The CDR3 DNA is TGTGCCAGCAGGCAGGGGACAGGGGGCGAGCAGTACTTC. As protein: CASRQGTGGEQYF.

This clonotype was picked up a small number of times. The chain links TRBV5-4 to TRBJ2-1; 8 bases fit TRBD2. Germline CDR1 is SGHNT and CDR2 is YYREEE (reference sequence). V was pared by 3 bases and J by 10 bases, with 9 bases of the junction left unmatched. This CDR3 spans 14 amino acids. The CDR3 loop is CASSSTNIAGEQFF. The CDR3 DNA sequence: TGTGCCAGCAGCTCGACAAACATAGCGGGGGAGCAGTTCTTC.

The chain has TRBV20-1 and TRBJ2-5; D gene ambiguous. V lost 5 bases, J lost 1 base, and 5 bases lay in between. CDR3 length: 11 amino acids. Germline-derived CDR1 and CDR2 are DFQATT and SNEGSKA (reference sequence). CDR3 protein: CSAEAQETQYF. In DNA form, the CDR3 reads TGCAGTGCTGAAGCCCAAGAGACCCAGTACTTC.

The V and J genes are TRBV6-2 or TRBV6-3 and TRBJ1-1, with a possible D match to TRBD1 (6 bases). This CDR3 has 16 residues. V gave up 6 bases and J gave up 0 bases, with 17 bases separating them. The germline CDR1 and CDR2 sequences are MNHEY and SVGEGT. CDR3 DNA: TGTGCCAGCAGCCCCGGACAGATACAGATGAACACTGAAGCTTTCTTT. This encodes CASSPGQIQMNTEAFF.

This clonotype came up a few times. This chain links TRBV11-3 with TRBJ2-2; 8 bases agree with TRBD1. CDR1 SGHNT and CDR2 YENEEA come from the germline V gene. Germline trimming cut 5 bases from V and 5 bases from J; bases unmatched to any gene: 10. The CDR3 totals 16 residues. The DNA of the CDR3 is TGTGCCAGCAGCGCCTCCGGGACAGGAAAGACCGGGGAGCTGTTTTTT. It encodes CASSASGTGKTGELFF.

V is TRBV11-2 and J is TRBJ2-1, with TRBD1 as a possible D gene (6 bases). Germline values: CDR1 SGHAT, CDR2 FQNNGV. The length of the CDR3 is 15 residues. Trimming pared 0 bases from V and 1 base from J, leaving 7 bases between. For the CDR3, the DNA is TGTGCCAGCAGCTTAGAGGGACATTCCTACAATGAGCAGTTCTTC. This sequence encodes CASSLEGHSYNEQFF.

V gene TRBV29-1 combines with J gene TRBJ2-1; 12 bases are a match to TRBD1. The CDR3 is made up of 15 amino acids. Germline values: CDR1 SQVTM, CDR2 ANQGSEA. The V and J ends lost 7 bases and 8 bases, in that order; junction bases with no gene match: 12. The CDR3 sequence is CSDYYPGQGADEQFF. In DNA form, the CDR3 reads TGCAGCGACTATTACCCGGGACAGGGGGCTGATGAGCAGTTCTTC.

This clonotype was seen only a few times. The chain recombines TRBV25-1 with TRBJ1-4; unclear D gene. The germline V and J ends were trimmed by 8 bases and 2 bases, with 9 bases remaining between them. The CDR3 extends over 13 amino acids. From germline, CDR1 is MGHDK and CDR2 SYGVNS. The CDR3 is CASEDGTNEKLFF. As DNA, the CDR3 is TGTGCCAGCGAAGACGGCACTAATGAAAAACTGTTTTTT.

This clonotype was seen many times. The V and J genes are TRBV6-5 and TRBJ2-1; 7 bases line up with TRBD1. V was clipped by 5 bases and J by 8 bases; unmatched bases: 3. Germline CDR1 MNHEY, CDR2 SVGAGI. The CDR3 is made up of 12 amino acids. In DNA, the CDR3 is TGTGCCAGCAGTAAGGGGGCCGATGAGCAGTTCTTC. The encoded protein is CASSKGADEQFF.

Many counts were recorded for this clonotype. The chain is built from TRBV10-1 and TRBJ1-1; 8 nucleotides line up with TRBD1. This CDR3 is built from 15 residues. Germline V gives CDR1 WNHNN, CDR2 SYGVQD (reference sequence). V lost 4 bases, J lost 5 bases, and 9 bases stayed unmatched. The CDR3 is CASSVDRASSTEAFF. The CDR3 DNA reads as TGCGCCAGCAGTGTGGACAGGGCCTCGAGTACTGAAGCTTTCTTT.

The gene calls are TRBV7-9 and TRBJ2-7; D is perhaps TRBD2 (5 bases). The CDR3 loop spans 14 amino acids. V lost 3 bases to trimming and J lost 1 base, with 10 bases between them. CDR1 is SEHNR and CDR2 is FQNEAQ in the germline V gene (reference sequence). As DNA, the CDR3 is TGTGCCAGCAGCTTCGAGGGAAGTTCCTACGAGCAGTACTTC. Translated: CASSFEGSSYEQYF.

This clonotype came up a few times. CDR3 in amino acids: CASSLRDTRNSYEQYF. The CDR3 bases are TGTGCCAGCAGCTTAAGGGACACAAGAAACTCCTACGAGCAGTACTTC. V and J are TRBV11-2 and TRBJ2-7; the D gene is possibly TRBD1 (6 bases). The CDR3 length is 16 residues. V was clipped by 2 bases and J by 0 bases, with 14 bases between them. Germline V gene sequence: CDR1 SGHAT, CDR2 FQNNGV.

This clonotype was seen a few times. J is TRBJ1-6 and V is TRBV5-1, with TRBD1 matching 9 bases. CDR1 and CDR2 from the germline V gene are SGHRS and YFSETQ. With 4 bases clipped from V and 10 bases from J, the junction kept 6 bases outside the gene matches. This CDR3 has 14 residues. CDR3 nucleotide sequence: TGCGCCAGCAGCCTAAGACAGGGGGACTCACCCCTCCACTTT. As protein: CASSLRQGDSPLHF.

V gene TRBV10-2 combines with J gene TRBJ2-7; no reliable D call. There are 11 residues in the CDR3. Germline lookup yields CDR1 WSHSY and CDR2 SAAADI. Trimming stripped 8 bases from V and 5 bases from J, with 10 bases between. The CDR3 spells CASVGKHEQYF. As DNA, the CDR3 is TGCGCCAGCGTAGGGAAGCACGAGCAGTACTTC.

This clonotype was observed a few times. The chain links TRBV20-1 to TRBJ2-3; D may be TRBD2 (7 bases). The CDR3 is 14 amino acids. The germline V gene has CDR1 DFQATT and CDR2 SNEGSKA (reference sequence). V was trimmed by 6 bases and J by 1 base, leaving 14 bases between them. The CDR3 region is CSAERGAGTDTQYF. The DNA for the CDR3 is TGCAGTGCGGAACGGGGGGCAGGCACAGATACGCAGTATTTT.

The chain joins TRBV28 to TRBJ1-5; D gene uncertain. The CDR3 sequence is 12 residues long. Trimming stripped 6 bases from V and 5 bases from J, with 8 bases between. Germline CDR1 reads MDHEN; CDR2 reads SYDVKM. The CDR3 nucleotides are TGTGCCAGCAGCCTTTGGGATCAGCCCCAGCATTTT. Translated: CASSLWDQPQHF.

There are a few counts of this clonotype. The V gene is TRBV5-6, the J gene TRBJ2-5; TRBD2 is a possible D gene (5 bases). This CDR3 has 15 residues. V shed 2 bases and J shed 5 bases, with 16 bases lying between them. Germline loops: CDR1 SGHDT, CDR2 YYEEEE. The CDR3 DNA is TGTGCCAGCAGCTTTGAAGGCTCCGGCGGGGAGACCCAGTACTTC. Protein product: CASSFEGSGGETQYF.

The rearrangement links TRBV5-1 to TRBJ2-2; 7 bases are a match to TRBD1. The germline CDR1 and CDR2 sequences are SGHRS and YFSETQ. V gave up 4 bases and J gave up 2 bases; unmatched junction bases: 2. The CDR3 spans 14 residues. CDR3: CASSPGGNTGELFF. Written as DNA, the CDR3 is TGCGCCAGCAGCCCAGGGGGTAACACCGGGGAGCTGTTTTTT.

This clonotype came up a few times. The chain carries TRBV10-3 and TRBJ2-1; 8 nucleotides align to TRBD1. CDR3 size: 15 residues. J was trimmed by 3 bases and V by 4 bases; bases with no gene match: 5. CDR1 is ENHRY, CDR2 SYGVKD, per germline. The CDR3 here is CAISGVDRVYNEQFF. The CDR3 coding sequence is TGTGCCATCAGTGGGGTGGACAGGGTCTACAATGAGCAGTTCTTC.

V and J are TRBV6-6 and TRBJ1-1, with no clear D. The length of the CDR3 is 14 residues. V lost 4 bases and J lost 2, with 11 bases in between. Germline lookup yields CDR1 MNHNY and CDR2 SVGAGI (reference sequence). The CDR3 DNA reads TGTGCCAGCAGTTCCCGTAGAGGAAACACTGAAGCTTTCTTT. This encodes CASSSRRGNTEAFF.

In this sample, this clonotype turned up a few times. This chain joins TRBV6-6 and TRBJ1-2; a weak D match, TRBD1 (6 bases). Trimming removed 2 bases from V and 7 bases from J, with 11 bases in between. The CDR3 sequence is 13 residues long. Germline CDR1 is MNHNY and CDR2 is SVGAGI (reference sequence). CDR3 sequence reads: CASSYPDRIGYTF. CDR3 DNA: TGTGCCAGCAGTTACCCGGACAGAATTGGCTACACCTTC.